The 22 T cell receptor beta chains below were found in one sample sequenced in a study of blood T cells in healthy people across ages. Sample-barcoded 5' priming and a J-beta primer mix drove a second PCR of roughly 6 to 12 cycles. TCRdb independently ran MiXCR on the 5' RACE reads; one entry per CDR3 protein. The sample includes approximately 670,000 distinct CDR3 sequences, 35% to 50% of them seen just once. The sequencing sample was made of blood. The receptors shown here come from a man aged 80 or over in good health.

The chain is built from TRBV20-1 and TRBJ1-4, with unresolved D. Germline values: CDR1 DFQATT, CDR2 SNEGSKA (reference sequence). V lost 6 bases and J lost 3, with 14 bases in between. The CDR3 loop spans 14 amino acids. CDR3 DNA: TGCAGTGCCATACAAGGTTCGTCTAATGAAAAACTGTTTTTT. Translating gives CSAIQGSSNEKLFF.

This clonotype has a handful of counts. V is TRBV20-1 and J is TRBJ1-5; D gene uncertain. The CDR3 length is 13 residues. Between the trimmed V and J ends, which lost 3 bases and 2 bases, there was a span of 8 bases. Germline CDR1 DFQATT, CDR2 SNEGSKA (reference sequence). CDR3 DNA sequence: TGCAGTGCTAGTCAAACCCGCAATCAGCCCCAGCATTTT. This gives the protein CSASQTRNQPQHF.

This sequence joins TRBV20-1 and TRBJ1-5; D is unresolved. V was trimmed by 3 bases and J by 4 bases, leaving 10 bases between them. Germline V lookup: CDR1 DFQATT, CDR2 SNEGSKA (reference sequence). This CDR3 has 13 residues. DNA of the CDR3: TGCAGTGCTAGTAGCCGGTTGAATCAGCCCCAGCATTTT. Protein: CSASSRLNQPQHF.

The chain employs TRBV12-3 or TRBV12-4 and TRBJ2-1, with 10 bases matching TRBD2. V shed 3 bases, J shed 9 bases, and the junction held 14 bases outside the gene matches. This CDR3 contains 17 residues. As DNA, the CDR3 is TGTGCCAGCAGTTTTGGAGGTTTTACTAGCGGGAAGACTGAGCAGTTCTTC. Amino acid sequence: CASSFGGFTSGKTEQFF.

The rearrangement uses TRBV6-4 and TRBJ2-6; D not resolved. This CDR3 has 17 residues. With 4 bases removed from V and 1 base from J, the gap between germline ends came to 14 bases. The germline V gene has CDR1 MRHNA and CDR2 SNTAGT. The CDR3 is CASSVGPPGSGANVLTF. The CDR3 DNA sequence: TGTGCCAGCAGTGTAGGTCCCCCAGGATCTGGGGCCAACGTCCTGACTTTC.

This chain joins TRBV28 and TRBJ2-5; TRBD1 or TRBD2 may be the D gene (5 bases each). Trimming took 2 bases from V and 3 from J, leaving 19 bases between them. There are 17 residues in the CDR3. Per the germline V gene, CDR1 is MDHEN and CDR2 is SYDVKM. The CDR3 loop is CASSLKFPGQGEETQYF. The DNA of the CDR3 is TGTGCCAGCAGTTTAAAGTTTCCGGGGCAGGGAGAAGAGACCCAGTACTTC.

The chain employs TRBV6-2 or TRBV6-3 and TRBJ2-5, with 10 bases fitting TRBD1. The germline V gene has CDR1 MNHEY and CDR2 SVGEGT. This CDR3 contains 12 residues. Trimming at V came to 2 bases and at J to 13 bases, leaving 4 bases not matched to a gene. CDR3: CASSYAGDRGYF. In DNA form, the CDR3 reads TGTGCCAGCAGTTACGCCGGGGACAGGGGGTACTTC.

This clonotype appeared many times. J is TRBJ2-5 and V is TRBV29-1; D may be TRBD2 (6 bases). Trimming cost V 4 bases and J 5 bases, with 11 bases left between them. There are 12 residues in the CDR3. Germline CDR1 SQVTM, CDR2 ANQGSEA. In DNA form, the CDR3 reads TGCAGCGTTGGCCTAGCGCGCGAGACCCAGTACTTC. Protein: CSVGLARETQYF. The whole variable domain, filled in from reference TRBV29-1 and TRBJ2-5, reads SAVISQKPSRDICQRGTSLTIQCQVDSQVTMMFWYRQQPGQSLTLIATANQGSEATYESGFVIDKFPISRPNLTFSTLTVSNMSPEDSSIYLCSVGLARETQYFGPGTRLLVL.

This clonotype was detected ten times or more. The V gene is TRBV6-2 or TRBV6-3, the J gene TRBJ2-3; weak D call: TRBD2 (5 bases). CDR1 MNHEY and CDR2 SVGEGT come from the germline V gene. The CDR3 is 15 residues long. V lost 6 bases and J lost 1, with 14 bases in between. The CDR3 bases are TGTGCCAGCAGCCGCCGGACTTCACGCACAGATACGCAGTATTTT. This sequence encodes CASSRRTSRTDTQYF.

This clonotype came up a few times. The genes are TRBV5-1 and TRBJ2-1; 7 nucleotides align to TRBD1. Germline V CDR1 and CDR2: SGHRS, YFSETQ. With 3 bases clipped from V and 2 bases from J, the junction kept 17 bases outside the gene matches. This CDR3 region has 19 residues. The CDR3 region is CASSSQPGQRFPPYNEQFF. The CDR3 DNA is TGCGCCAGCAGCTCACAACCGGGACAGCGGTTTCCGCCCTACAATGAGCAGTTCTTC.

V and J are TRBV28 and TRBJ1-1; D not resolved. The CDR3 covers 14 residues. V gave up 5 bases and J gave up 0 bases, with 10 bases separating them. CDR1 MDHEN and CDR2 SYDVKM come from the germline V gene. DNA of the CDR3: TGTGCCAGCAGTCTCAGGAGCATGAACACTGAAGCTTTCTTT. Its translation is CASSLRSMNTEAFF.

V is TRBV7-2 and J is TRBJ2-4, with 9 nucleotides matching TRBD1. Trimming removed 3 bases from V and 13 bases from J; junction bases left unmatched: 13. This CDR3 region has 15 residues. The germline CDR1 and CDR2 sequences are SGHTA and FQGNSA. The CDR3: CASSFTGTGSYGQYF. The CDR3 bases are TGTGCCAGCAGCTTCACCGGGACAGGGAGTTACGGGCAGTACTTC.

This clonotype was picked up a small number of times. The V gene is TRBV7-2, the J gene TRBJ2-3; TRBD2 is a possible D gene (6 bases). The V end lost 5 bases, the J end lost 5 bases, and 11 bases lay between the germline ends. Germline V CDR1 and CDR2: SGHTA, FQGNSA. This CDR3 is 13 amino acids long. The CDR3 spells CASSPPSEDTQYF. In DNA, the CDR3 is TGTGCCAGCAGCCCGCCTAGCGAAGATACGCAGTATTTT. The variable domain in full, with the rest retrieved from reference TRBV7-2 and TRBJ2-3, is GAGVSQSPSNKVTEKGKDVELRCDPISGHTALYWYRQSLGQGLEFLIYFQGNSAPDKSGLPSDRFSAERTGGSVSTLTIQRTQQEDSAVYLCASSPPSEDTQYFGPGTRLTVL.

This clonotype was observed a handful of times. V usage is TRBV6-6 and J usage is TRBJ2-3; 8 nucleotides match TRBD1. The germline V gene has CDR1 MNHNY and CDR2 SVGAGI (reference sequence). CDR3 length equals 17 residues. V was clipped by 6 bases and J by 0 bases; unmatched bases: 11. Here the CDR3 reads CASRSNTGQGSTDTQYF. The CDR3, as DNA: TGTGCCAGCAGATCGAACACCGGACAGGGCAGCACAGATACGCAGTATTTT.

This rearrangement joins TRBV12-3 or TRBV12-4 to TRBJ2-7; 10 nucleotides match TRBD2. The CDR3 is 16 amino acids. V shed 6 bases, J shed 7 bases, and the junction held 15 bases outside the gene matches. CDR3 amino acids: CASSLQMASGRLEQYF. CDR3 DNA: TGTGCCAGCAGCCTTCAAATGGCTAGCGGGAGATTAGAGCAGTACTTC.

The gene calls are TRBV20-1 and TRBJ2-5, with TRBD2 identical over 7 bases. Germline loops: CDR1 DFQATT, CDR2 SNEGSKA (reference sequence). There are 15 residues in the CDR3. V dropped 5 bases and J dropped 0; count of bases not matched to a gene: 9. Here the CDR3 reads CSAGWSGAYQETQYF. DNA for the CDR3: TGCAGTGCTGGGTGGAGCGGGGCGTACCAAGAGACCCAGTACTTC.

With respect to this clonotype: At one of its ends the junction is not consistent with the germline gene, which may arise from a read error. V and J are TRBV4-1 and TRBJ2-3; 9 bases are a match to TRBD2. This CDR3 has 14 residues. Germline V gene data show CDR1 as MGHRA and CDR2 as YSYEKL. The CDR3 DNA is TGCACCAGCAGCCGCGGGGGGGCACCAGATACGCAGTATTTT. Protein product: CTSSRGGAPDTQYF.

This clonotype has at least ten counts. The chain carries TRBV29-1 and TRBJ2-7; D remains unclear. This CDR3 has 12 residues. Germline CDR1 reads SQVTM; CDR2 reads ANQGSEA. V lost 7 bases and J lost 2, with 12 bases in between. The chain's CDR3 is CSGTEGTYEQYF. The CDR3, as DNA: TGCAGCGGAACGGAAGGGACCTACGAGCAGTACTTC.

This clonotype turned up a few times. The V gene is TRBV15, the J gene TRBJ1-1, with 8 bases lining up with TRBD1. V dropped 6 bases and J dropped 3; count of bases not matched to a gene: 6. Germline V lookup: CDR1 LNHNV, CDR2 YYDKDF (reference sequence). The CDR3 has 14 amino acids. The CDR3 sequence: CATRGQGLDTEAFF. The CDR3 region has the DNA TGTGCCACCAGAGGACAGGGCCTTGACACTGAAGCTTTCTTT.

The chain recombines TRBV6-5 with TRBJ1-1; D gene unclear. The CDR3 has 13 amino acids. The germline gives CDR1 MNHEY, CDR2 SVGAGI. V lost 11 bases to trimming and J lost 0 bases, with 13 bases between them. CDR3 sequence reads: CAHRAGLNTEAFF. Written as DNA, the CDR3 is TGTGCCCATCGGGCGGGCCTGAACACTGAAGCTTTCTTT.

CDR3 nucleotide sequence: TGTGCCAGCAGTTTAGACAGGCACTATGGCTACACCTTC. Protein: CASSLDRHYGYTF. The chain combines TRBV12-3 or TRBV12-4 with TRBJ1-2; a weak D match, TRBD1 (5 bases). V was trimmed by 1 base and J by 3 bases, leaving 6 bases between them. The CDR3 contains 13 residues.

Ten or more counts support this clonotype. The CDR3 coding sequence is TGTGCCACCAGCAGAGATAAGCACAATGAGCAGTTCTTC. Its translation: CATSRDKHNEQFF. J is TRBJ2-1 and V is TRBV15; unclear D gene. The CDR3 has 13 amino acids. The germline V gene has CDR1 LNHNV and CDR2 YYDKDF (reference sequence). V gave up 0 bases and J gave up 5 bases, with 5 bases separating them.